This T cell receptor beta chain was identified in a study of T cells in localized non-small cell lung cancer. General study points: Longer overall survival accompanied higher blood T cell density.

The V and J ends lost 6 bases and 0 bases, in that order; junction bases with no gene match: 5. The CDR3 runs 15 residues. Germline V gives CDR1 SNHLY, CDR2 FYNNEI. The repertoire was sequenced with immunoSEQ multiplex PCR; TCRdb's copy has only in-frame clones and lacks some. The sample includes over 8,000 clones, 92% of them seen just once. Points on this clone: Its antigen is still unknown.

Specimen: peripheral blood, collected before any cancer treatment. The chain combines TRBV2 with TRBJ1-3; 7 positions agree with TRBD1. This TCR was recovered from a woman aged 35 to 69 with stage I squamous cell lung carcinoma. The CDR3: CASRSTGDSGNTIYF. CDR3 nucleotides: TGTGCCAGCAGATCTACAGGGGACTCTGGAAACACCATATATTTT.